This is a list of T cell receptor beta chains from one sample in a study of early T cells in non-severe SARS-CoV-2 infection. TCRdb processed the 5' RACE reads anew with MiXCR; each CDR3 protein has one entry. The table includes 30,000 to 35,000 distinct CDR3 sequences, about 7% detected once. This specimen was whole blood, taken at baseline. The receptors derive from an adult who was a healthcare worker with PCR-confirmed SARS-CoV-2 infection or an uninfected control (not recorded which). Both conserved end residues are part of each CDR3. D genes are given only for firm matches. Size is omitted from some rows. Given values are once, few, many or a class for expanded clones.

V gene,J gene,D gene,clone size,CDR3 protein,CDR3 DNA
TRBV19,TRBJ2-3,.,many,CASSMVTDTQYF,TGTGCCAGTAGTATGGTAACAGATACGCAGTATTTT
TRBV20-1,TRBJ1-4,.,few,CSARDRQLNEKLFF,TGCAGTGCTAGAGATCGACAGCTTAATGAAAAACTGTTTTTT
TRBV6-5,TRBJ1-2,.,.,CASYRVYGYTF,TGTGCCAGTTACAGGGTTTATGGCTACACCTTC
TRBV5-5,TRBJ1-4,.,many,CASSLDSLGTKLFF,TGTGCCAGCAGCTTGGACTCGCTCGGGACAAAACTGTTTTTT
TRBV20-1,TRBJ2-3,.,many,CSAGGTVSTDTQYF,TGCAGTGCTGGGGGGACAGTGTCCACAGATACGCAGTATTTT
TRBV3-1,TRBJ2-1,.,many,CASSQATGNEQFF,TGTGCCAGCAGCCAGGCAACAGGGAATGAGCAGTTCTTC
TRBV29-1,TRBJ2-1,.,many,CSAPKGGQSYNEQFF,TGCAGCGCACCGAAGGGCGGACAGTCCTACAATGAGCAGTTCTTC
TRBV15,TRBJ2-1,TRBD2,many,CATSTGRTSGINEQFF,TGTGCCACCAGCACTGGGAGGACTAGCGGGATCAATGAGCAGTTCTTC
TRBV7-3,TRBJ2-2,TRBD1,medium-sized,CASSLGGTGIAGELFF,TGTGCCAGCAGCTTAGGGGGGACAGGGATCGCCGGGGAGCTGTTTTTT
TRBV3-1,TRBJ1-6,TRBD1,few,CASSQTGQVHNSPLHF,TGTGCCAGCAGCCAGACCGGACAGGTCCATAATTCACCCCTCCACTTT
TRBV12-3/TRBV12-4,TRBJ2-3,TRBD2,many,CASRSGGVRGTQYF,TGTGCCAGCAGATCCGGGGGGGTGCGGGGTACGCAGTATTTT
TRBV6-5,TRBJ2-3,.,.,CASSYRGKGPTDTQYF,TGTGCCAGCAGTTACAGGGGCAAGGGGCCCACAGATACGCAGTATTTT
TRBV7-3,TRBJ2-3,TRBD1,many,CASSSTTGGTDTQYF,TGTGCCAGCAGCTCCACAACAGGGGGCACAGATACGCAGTATTTT
TRBV20-1,TRBJ1-5,TRBD1,many,CSARAGTGIQPQHF,TGCAGTGCTAGAGCCGGGACAGGGATTCAGCCCCAGCATTTT
TRBV6-6,TRBJ1-2,.,many,CASSRDTNSINYGYTF,TGTGCCAGCAGCCGGGACACGAACTCCATTAACTATGGCTACACCTTC
TRBV11-2,TRBJ2-1,TRBD2,.,CASSPLLGNSGRASQFF,TGTGCCAGCAGCCCCTTGTTGGGAAATAGCGGGAGGGCCTCGCAGTTCTTC
TRBV5-6,TRBJ2-2,TRBD2,few,CASSSYRYGTSGNTGELFF,TGTGCCAGCAGCTCCTACCGATATGGGACTAGCGGAAACACCGGGGAGCTGTTTTTT
TRBV5-1,TRBJ2-1,.,few,CASTLTASSYNEQFF,TGCGCCAGCACCCTGACGGCTAGCTCCTACAATGAGCAGTTCTTC
TRBV28,TRBJ2-1,TRBD2,many,CASTSGGGNNEQFF,TGTGCCAGCACGTCGGGAGGAGGGAACAATGAGCAGTTCTTC
TRBV19,TRBJ2-3,.,many,CASSTGARQDTDTQYF,TGTGCCAGTAGTACCGGGGCCCGACAAGACACAGATACGCAGTATTTT
TRBV18,TRBJ2-1,.,.,CASSPLPSSYNEQFF,TGTGCCAGCTCACCACTACCTTCCTCCTACAATGAGCAGTTCTTC
TRBV14,TRBJ2-5,.,.,CASSHLEDIGSGWGETQYF,TGTGCCAGCAGCCACCTCGAGGACATTGGCAGCGGGTGGGGAGAGACCCAGTACTTC
TRBV6-2/TRBV6-3,TRBJ2-7,.,.,CASSYSIRQVKNYEQYF,TGTGCCAGCAGTTACTCGATTCGACAGGTGAAAAATTACGAGCAGTACTTC